These 8 T cell receptor beta chains originate from one sample sequenced in a study of response to subunit inactivated influenza vaccine. TCRdb redid the calling of the RT-PCR reads with MiXCR, one entry per CDR3 protein. The sample lists hundreds of thousands of distinct CDR3 sequences; over 9.5% were seen once. Sequenced here: PBMCs from blood, sampled roughly 48 days after vaccination. Every receptor here comes from a man aged 50 or older who received an inactivated influenza vaccine.

The genes are TRBV19 and TRBJ2-1; 9 bases fit TRBD2. Trimming at V came to 4 bases and at J to 8 bases, leaving 9 bases not matched to a gene. This CDR3 is built from 15 residues. The germline gives CDR1 LNHDA, CDR2 SQIVND (reference sequence). CDR3 sequence: CASSTLLGGRDEQFF. The CDR3 nucleotides read TGTGCCAGTAGTACCCTCCTAGGCGGGAGGGATGAGCAGTTCTTC.

This clonotype was counted only a few times. DNA of the CDR3: TGTGCCAGCAGCTTAGCACAGGGGGCTAACTATGGCTACACCTTC. Translating gives CASSLAQGANYGYTF. The chain combines TRBV7-2 with TRBJ1-2; 8 positions match TRBD1. Looked up from germline, CDR1 is SGHTA and CDR2 is FQGNSA. Unmatched junction bases numbered 0, after V lost 0 bases and J lost 0 bases. This CDR3 has 15 residues.

This clonotype was seen ten or more times. CDR3 bases: TGTGCCACCAGTGATTCTAGTGGGCAGTACTTC. Protein: CATSDSSGQYF. This chain uses TRBV24-1 with TRBJ2-7, with D unclear. Germline assignment: CDR1 KGHDR and CDR2 SFDVKD. V lost 2 bases and J lost 9, with 7 bases in between. The CDR3 length is 11 residues.

The rearrangement joins TRBV12-3 or TRBV12-4 to TRBJ1-2; the D gene is possibly TRBD1 (5 bases). V was shortened by 3 bases and J by 7 bases, with 15 bases between the two germline ends. This CDR3 contains 14 residues. The CDR3 spells CASSFGGARLGYTF. The CDR3 nucleotides are TGTGCCAGCAGTTTTGGAGGGGCTCGGCTTGGCTACACCTTC.

This clonotype was seen a handful of times. The chain has TRBV4-3 and TRBJ2-1; no clear D. Looked up from germline, CDR1 is LGHNA and CDR2 is YSLEER. The CDR3 has 13 amino acids. Trimming stripped 0 bases from V and 9 bases from J, with 9 bases between. The CDR3 DNA reads TGCGCCAGCAGCCAAGATTCTCGGGCTGAGCAGTTCTTC. This encodes CASSQDSRAEQFF.

The V gene is TRBV12-3 or TRBV12-4, the J gene TRBJ2-1; D is uncertain. CDR3 length: 10 amino acids. V gave up 5 bases and J gave up 6 bases, with 2 bases separating them. CDR3 in DNA: TGTGCCAGCAGTCCCAATGAGCAGTTCTTC. It specifies CASSPNEQFF.

Many counts were recorded for this clonotype. This chain's CDR3 is CASSQAGTSSYNEQFF. In DNA form, the CDR3 reads TGCGCCAGCAGCCAAGCAGGGACGAGCTCCTACAATGAGCAGTTCTTC. The chain joins TRBV4-3 to TRBJ2-1, with D perhaps given as TRBD1 or TRBD2 (5 bases each). This CDR3 spans 16 amino acids. V was clipped by 1 base and J by 0 bases, with 10 bases between them. Looked up from germline, CDR1 is LGHNA and CDR2 is YSLEER.

The chain uses TRBV3-1 and TRBJ2-7; D remains unclear. Germline V gene lookup returns CDR1 LGHDT and CDR2 YNNKEL (reference sequence). Trimming left V 0 bases short and J 7 bases short, with 22 bases between. The CDR3 is 17 amino acids. Here the CDR3 reads CASSQEGQWSPSWEQYF. CDR3 DNA sequence: TGTGCCAGCAGCCAAGAAGGGCAGTGGAGTCCCAGCTGGGAGCAGTACTTC.